Below, 25 T cell receptor beta chains from the same sample are listed, as sequenced in a study of graft-versus-host responses after intestinal transplantation. The data were produced by immunoSEQ multiplex PCR, yet TCRdb's version contains in-frame clones alone and is incomplete. Here the sample spans 20,000 or so clones, roughly nine tenths being singletons. The sample consisted of bone marrow, taken roughly 130 days after transplant. The receptors come from a human patient who received an intestinal transplant, so some T cells may come from the graft donor.

V and J are TRBV7-9 and TRBJ2-1; tentative D call: TRBD1 (5 bases). Germline values: CDR1 SEHNR, CDR2 FQNEAQ (reference sequence). The CDR3 has 17 amino acids. V gave up 0 bases and J gave up 0 bases, with 12 bases separating them. In DNA form, the CDR3 reads TGTGCCAGCAGCTTAGCGGGGCACGCAAGCTCCTACAATGAGCAGTTCTTC. Its translation is CASSLAGHASSYNEQFF.

The chain joins TRBV6-5 to TRBJ2-3; D may be TRBD2 (5 bases). The V end lost 0 bases, the J end lost 0 bases, and 7 bases lay between the germline ends. Per the germline V gene, CDR1 is MNHEY and CDR2 is SVGAGI. CDR3 length: 15 residues. The CDR3 loop reads CASSYSSGSTDTQYF. CDR3 nucleotides: TGTGCCAGCAGTTACTCTTCGGGGAGCACAGATACGCAGTATTTT.

DNA of the CDR3: TGTGCCAGCAGCAAAGGGACTAGCGGGTACGAGCAGTACTTC. It is translated as CASSKGTSGYEQYF. The chain uses TRBV21-1 and TRBJ2-7; whether TRBD2, the table's D call, matches the DNA was not checked. TRBV21-1 is listed as a pseudogene. This CDR3 region has 14 residues.

In this sample, this clone turned up a few times. The chain has TRBV30 and TRBJ1-1, with a possible D match to TRBD1 (5 bases). V lost 0 bases and J 3 bases, leaving 17 bases between the germline ends. The CDR3 length is 16 residues. The germline CDR1 and CDR2 sequences are GTSNPN and SVGIG (reference sequence). The DNA for the CDR3 is TGTGCCTGGAGTGTAGTGATGGGGCGCGGGGACACTGAAGCTTTCTTT. This gives the protein CAWSVVMGRGDTEAFF.

This clone was observed a few times. This chain uses TRBV6-1 with TRBJ1-4; D uncertain. This CDR3 region has 15 residues. In germline, CDR1 is MNHNS, CDR2 SASEGT. V was pared by 0 bases and J by 2 bases, with 7 bases between. The CDR3 loop is CASSEAVGTNEKLFF. CDR3 nucleotide sequence: TGTGCCAGCAGTGAAGCGGTGGGGACTAATGAAAAACTGTTTTTT.

V usage is TRBV30 and J usage is TRBJ1-5, with D perhaps matching TRBD1 (5 bases). This CDR3 is built from 15 residues. Trimming pared 2 bases from V and 3 bases from J, leaving 14 bases between. Germline CDR1 GTSNPN, CDR2 SVGIG (reference sequence). In DNA, the CDR3 is TGTGCCTGGAGTCCCCGGGGACGGACCAATCAGCCCCAGCATTTT. Protein: CAWSPRGRTNQPQHF.

This clone has just a few counts. The rearrangement uses TRBV10-1 and TRBJ2-5; TRBD1 might be the D (7 bases). Germline CDR1 is WNHNN and CDR2 is SYGVQD (reference sequence). V was pared by 11 bases and J by 7 bases, with 17 bases between. This CDR3 has 12 amino acids. The DNA for the CDR3 is TGCGCCCCCTGGAGGGGGCCGGGGACCCAGTACTTC. Its protein is CAPWRGPGTQYF.

V and J are TRBV19 and TRBJ1-5; possible D gene TRBD1, 6 bases. The V and J ends lost 7 bases and 3 bases respectively, with 22 bases between them. The CDR3 is 17 residues long. Germline V CDR1 and CDR2: LNHDA, SQIVND (reference sequence). The CDR3 is CASTPRGAGVFNQPQHF. The CDR3, as DNA: TGTGCCAGTACCCCCCGAGGGGCAGGGGTTTTCAATCAGCCCCAGCATTTT.

The gene calls are TRBV6-1 and TRBJ2-5; 14 bases are shared with TRBD2. Germline CDR1 and CDR2: MNHNS and SASEGT. This CDR3 contains 19 residues. J gave up 1 base and V 4 bases, and 11 bases lay outside the gene matches. Here the CDR3 reads CASSATIPGLAGAQETQYF. The CDR3 bases are TGTGCCAGCAGTGCCACAATCCCGGGACTAGCGGGAGCCCAAGAGACCCAGTACTTC.

The chain uses TRBV6-4 and TRBJ2-7, with a tentative D call TRBD1 (7 bases). The germline V gene has CDR1 MRHNA and CDR2 SNTAGT. This CDR3 comprises 14 residues. The V gene lost 5 bases and the J gene lost 5 bases, with 16 bases spanning the gap. In nucleotides, the CDR3 is TGTGCCAGCAGTTACCAGGGGGAGGTAAACGAGCAGTACTTC. It encodes CASSYQGEVNEQYF.

The rearrangement links TRBV5-4 to TRBJ2-7, with 8 nucleotides matching TRBD1. The CDR3 consists of 14 residues. The junction had 8 bases not matched to a gene; V was cut back by 4 bases and J by 5 bases. Germline V CDR1 and CDR2: SGHNT, YYREEE (reference sequence). CDR3 loop: CASSHGQGSDEQYF. CDR3 bases: TGTGCCAGCAGCCATGGACAGGGTTCCGACGAGCAGTACTTC. Full variable domain (outside the CDR3, taken from reference TRBV5-4 and TRBJ2-7): ETGVTQSPTHLIKTRGQQVTLRCSSQSGHNTVSWYQQALGQGPQFIFQYYREEENGRGNFPPRFSGLQFPNYSSELNVNALELDDSALYLCASSHGQGSDEQYFGPGTRLTVT.

The rearrangement links TRBV6-5 to TRBJ1-2; D remains ambiguous. Germline CDR1 reads MNHEY; CDR2 reads SVGAGI. Trimming removed 6 bases from V and 8 bases from J, with 22 bases in between. The CDR3 loop spans 15 amino acids. The CDR3 loop is CASREVSGWVRGYTF. DNA for the CDR3: TGTGCCAGCAGGGAGGTCTCCGGGTGGGTTCGCGGCTACACCTTC.

This chain connects TRBV5-6 to TRBJ2-5; TRBD2 is a possible D gene (5 bases). The V gene lost 4 bases and the J gene lost 3 bases, with 10 bases spanning the gap. The CDR3 runs 13 residues. The V gene's germline CDR1 is SGHDT and CDR2 YYEEEE. The CDR3 coding sequence is TGTGCCAGCAGCCCGGACTCGGAAGAGACCCAGTACTTC. Residues: CASSPDSEETQYF.

This clone turned up a few times. This chain uses TRBV30 with TRBJ1-6; D is ambiguous. Germline V gene sequence: CDR1 GTSNPN, CDR2 SVGIG (reference sequence). This CDR3 is built from 15 residues. The V end was cut by 1 base, the J end by 14 bases, with 21 bases between. CDR3 coding DNA: TGTGCCTGGAGTGAGGAGGACCGACCTTTTTTGTCCCTCCACTTT. Translating it yields CAWSEEDRPFLSLHF. The complete variable domain, with remaining parts taken from reference TRBV30 and TRBJ1-6, reads SQTIHQWPATLVQPVGSPLSLECTVEGTSNPNLYWYRQAAGRGLQLLFYSVGIGQISSEVPQNLSASRPQDRQFILSSKKLLLSDSGFYLCAWSEEDRPFLSLHFGNGTRLTVT.

This chain joins TRBV28 and TRBJ1-1, with unresolved D. The CDR3 extends over 14 amino acids. V was trimmed by 5 bases and J by 1 base, leaving 11 bases between them. The germline V gene encodes CDR1 MDHEN and CDR2 SYDVKM. CDR3 DNA sequence: TGTGCCAGCAGTCAAATACTGCGGAACACTGAAGCTTTCTTT. This codes for CASSQILRNTEAFF.

This chain links TRBV9 with TRBJ2-3, with 12 bases aligning to TRBD2. Losses at the gene ends were 0 bases for V and 6 bases for J; bases not matched to a gene: 5. Looked up from germline, CDR1 is SGDLS and CDR2 is YYNGEE. The CDR3 spans 16 residues. As DNA, the CDR3 is TGTGCCAGCAGCGTAGTGGCTAGCGGGAGGGGCGATACGCAGTATTTT. Protein product: CASSVVASGRGDTQYF.

The chain carries TRBV7-8 and TRBJ2-1; D not certain. The CDR3 spans 15 residues. Trimming removed 2 bases at V and 5 bases at J, with 13 bases between. The germline CDR1 and CDR2 sequences are SGHVS and FQNEAQ. The CDR3, as DNA: TGTGCCAGCAGCTTATTTCTCCTAACGGACAATGAGCAGTTCTTC. Its translation is CASSLFLLTDNEQFF.

The rearrangement joins TRBV4-1 to TRBJ2-7; D may be TRBD1 (8 bases). Germline CDR1 reads MGHRA; CDR2 reads YSYEKL. The length of the CDR3 is 16 residues. V dropped 0 bases and J dropped 4 bases, with 16 bases sitting between them. Here the CDR3 reads CASSQDRAQGGYEQYF. CDR3 sequence (DNA): TGCGCCAGCAGCCAAGATAGGGCACAGGGGGGGTACGAGCAGTACTTC.

This chain uses TRBV6-5 with TRBJ1-4; no reliable D call. V lost 7 bases and J 4 bases, leaving 10 bases between the germline ends. CDR1 and CDR2 from the germline V gene are MNHEY and SVGAGI. This CDR3 contains 13 residues. The chain's CDR3 is CASMGTFNEKLFF. Written as DNA, the CDR3 is TGTGCCAGCATGGGCACCTTTAATGAAAAACTGTTTTTT.

There are a few counts of this clone. The chain recombines TRBV4-1 with TRBJ1-1; possibly TRBD1 for D (5 bases). CDR3 length equals 14 residues. Germline V gene lookup returns CDR1 MGHRA and CDR2 YSYEKL. V lost 3 bases to trimming and J lost 6 bases, with 14 bases between them. The CDR3, as DNA: TGCGCCAGCAGCCAGGGGGAGTCCCTCGCTGAAGCTTTCTTT. This sequence encodes CASSQGESLAEAFF.

This chain connects TRBV7-2 to TRBJ2-1; maybe TRBD2 (6 bases). Germline V gene data show CDR1 as SGHTA and CDR2 as FQGNSA. The CDR3 runs to 13 residues. Deletions cut 1 base from V and 7 bases from J, with 8 bases between. The CDR3 loop reads CASSLGLVNEQFF. DNA for the CDR3: TGTGCCAGCAGCTTAGGACTAGTTAATGAGCAGTTCTTC. Full variable domain (missing parts from reference TRBV7-2 and TRBJ2-1): GAGVSQSPSNKVTEKGKDVELRCDPISGHTALYWYRQSLGQGLEFLIYFQGNSAPDKSGLPSDRFSAERTGGSVSTLTIQRTQQEDSAVYLCASSLGLVNEQFFGPGTRLTVL.

The V and J genes are TRBV6-6 and TRBJ2-5; no reliable D call. Near its end, the DNA agrees better with TRBJ2-7, so the J call may be wrong. Germline loops: CDR1 MNHNY, CDR2 SVGAGI (reference sequence). The length of the CDR3 is 12 residues. The CDR3 here is CASSYSRYEQYF. CDR3 DNA: TGTGCCAGCAGTTACTCCCGCTACGAGCAGTACTTC.

Comment on this clone: The same CDR3 also results from other DNA sequences found in this sample. CDR3 amino acids: CASSNQGAGVYEQYF. The CDR3 DNA sequence: TGTGCCAGTAGTAATCAGGGGGCCGGTGTCTACGAGCAGTACTTC. This chain links TRBV7-9 with TRBJ2-7; 8 nucleotides line up with TRBD1. V shed 9 bases and J 3 bases; nucleotides not matched to a gene: 13. The CDR3 extends over 15 amino acids. Germline V gene sequence: CDR1 SEHNR, CDR2 FQNEAQ (reference sequence). Combining the CDR3 with reference TRBV7-9 and TRBJ2-7 gives the whole variable domain DTGVSQNPRHKITKRGQNVTFRCDPISEHNRLYWYRQTLGQGPEFLTYFQNEAQLEKSRLLSDRFSAERPKGSFSTLEIQRTEQGDSAMYLCASSNQGAGVYEQYFGPGTRLTVT.

The chain recombines TRBV6-5 with TRBJ2-7, with 8 nucleotides matching TRBD2. Germline loops: CDR1 MNHEY, CDR2 SVGAGI. V shed 0 bases, J shed 9 bases, and the junction held 10 bases outside the gene matches. The CDR3 is 15 amino acids. CDR3 residues: CASSYSSSGKGGQYF. The CDR3 region has the DNA TGTGCCAGCAGTTACTCGAGTAGCGGGAAGGGCGGGCAGTACTTC.

This rearrangement joins TRBV20-1 to TRBJ2-7; D gene ambiguous. This CDR3 is built from 11 residues. Germline loops: CDR1 DFQATT, CDR2 SNEGSKA (reference sequence). V shed 1 base and J shed 3 bases, with 4 bases lying between them. The CDR3: CSARVNYEQYF. In nucleotides, the CDR3 is TGCAGTGCTAGAGTCAACTACGAGCAGTACTTC.